This TCR beta chain is drawn from a study of beta chain features in type 1 diabetes. The CDR3 runs 14 residues. Germline loops: CDR1 SGHNT, CDR2 YYREEE (reference sequence). V lost 2 bases, J lost 6 bases, and 5 bases stayed unmatched. As every portion of the isolated RNA was reverse transcribed, the sequencing read expressed TCRB transcripts. Using immunoSEQ multiplex PCR, the repertoire was profiled, and TCRdb retains in-frame clones only, with some absent. The table includes about 150,000 clones, approximately 9.1% detected once. General study results and limits: TCRB CDR3s from Type 1 diabetes patients were moderately but significantly shorter in all four CD4+ subsets. Type 1 diabetes patients showed fewer insertions and more deletions at VDJ junctions. For patients, the naive, central memory and Treg TCRB repertoires appeared more alike than for healthy donors.

With regard to this clone: Its target is unknown.

Sorting of CD4+ naive, central memory, regulatory and stem cell-like memory cells was performed via CD45RO/CCR7/CD25/CD127/CD95/CD27. The sequenced sample was central memory CD4+ T cells from blood. V gene TRBV5-4 combines with J gene TRBJ2-1; 7 bases are a match to TRBD2. The sequence was collected from a young woman in good health. As DNA, the CDR3 is TGTGCCAGCAGCTTCGGCGGGAGCCGCAATGAGCAGTTCTTC. Protein sequence: CASSFGGSRNEQFF.